This TCR beta chain was observed in a study of regulatory T cells in long-lasting Graves disease. Points from the study as a whole: Among samples with persistent disease, TRBV28, TRBJ1-2 and TRBJ2-5 were favored. Persistent Graves' patients showed less TCR diversity than newly diagnosed patients showed. New patients shared 966 public clonotypes, and persistent patients shared more, with about 2,700.

Trimming removed 4 bases at V and 2 bases at J, with 9 bases between. The CDR3 consists of 13 residues. CDR1 and CDR2 from the germline V gene are MNHEY and SVGEGT. Time point of the sample: persistent/refractory GD, antithyroid drugs over 5 years with positive TRAb. RNA from PBMCs was the source of the TCR library. Building the TCR beta libraries relied on iRepertoire HTBI primers, and CDR3 regions underwent Arm-PCR. As originally analysed: Among the samples, 60 to 75 TRBV and more than twelve TRBJ segments were identified. TCRdb ran MiXCR on the multiplex PCR reads and lists one entry per CDR3 protein. TCRdb's processing, not the authors' own work, is the source of the V and J calls. The table lists 600,000 to 850,000 distinct CDR3 sequences, approximately 29% of them singletons. Turning to this clonotype: Its antigen remains unknown.

The chain is built from TRBV6-2 or TRBV6-3 and TRBJ2-7, with a tentative D call TRBD1 (5 bases). The origin of this receptor is a female donor with Graves disease. Here the sequenced sample was peripheral blood mononuclear cells (PBMCs), taken when the disease was refractory, from a patient treated with antithyroid drugs. The CDR3 here is CASSSTATYEQYF. The CDR3, as DNA: TGTGCCAGCAGTTCGACAGCCACCTACGAGCAGTACTTC.